These T cell receptor beta chains were read from a single sample in a study of T cells after yellow fever vaccination. MiXCR was run by TCRdb on the 5' RACE reads, yielding one entry per CDR3 protein. The repertoire holds around 230,000 distinct CDR3 sequences, with more than 6.5% as singletons. This material consisted of CD4+ T cells sorted from PBMCs, taken on the day of the yellow fever booster vaccination. The receptors here all came from a man aged 30 to 39 who received the YFV17D yellow fever vaccine. CDR3s include the opening cysteine and the closing phenylalanine or tryptophan. The D gene is left open where the match is weak. Size tells how often a clone was seen (once, few, many) or the class of an expanded clone, and some rows leave it out.

abundance: few; d_gene: NA; v_gene: TRBV18; j_gene: TRBJ2-7; CDR3aa: CASSPPARIYEQYF; CDR3nt: TGTGCCAGCTCACCACCGGCAAGGATCTACGAGCAGTACTTC
abundance: NA; d_gene: NA; v_gene: TRBV20-1; j_gene: TRBJ2-7; CDR3aa: CSASLRQRSYEQYF; CDR3nt: TGCAGTGCTAGCCTTAGACAGCGCTCCTACGAGCAGTACTTC
abundance: many; d_gene: NA; v_gene: TRBV7-9; j_gene: TRBJ1-1; CDR3aa: CASSFGGNTEAFF; CDR3nt: TGTGCCAGCAGCTTTGGTGGGAACACTGAAGCTTTCTTT
abundance: NA; d_gene: NA; v_gene: TRBV20-1; j_gene: TRBJ1-5; CDR3aa: CSAWRDSGNQPQHF; CDR3nt: TGCAGTGCTTGGCGGGACTCCGGCAATCAGCCCCAGCATTTT
abundance: few; d_gene: TRBD2; v_gene: TRBV20-1; j_gene: TRBJ2-2; CDR3aa: CSARLASGSAGELFF; CDR3nt: TGCAGTGCTAGGCTTGCTAGCGGGTCCGCCGGGGAGCTGTTTTTT
abundance: NA; d_gene: NA; v_gene: TRBV30; j_gene: TRBJ2-7; CDR3aa: CAWTGLPGGEQYF; CDR3nt: TGTGCCTGGACGGGATTGCCCGGAGGCGAGCAGTACTTC
abundance: few; d_gene: TRBD2; v_gene: TRBV5-1; j_gene: TRBJ2-2; CDR3aa: CATSRASGNTGELFF; CDR3nt: TGCGCCACCTCGAGGGCTAGCGGGAACACCGGGGAGCTGTTTTTT
abundance: few; d_gene: TRBD2; v_gene: TRBV20-1; j_gene: TRBJ2-4; CDR3aa: CSASGTSALAKNIQYF; CDR3nt: TGCAGTGCTAGTGGAACTAGCGCATTAGCCAAAAACATTCAGTACTTC
abundance: NA; d_gene: NA; v_gene: TRBV4-3; j_gene: TRBJ2-3; CDR3aa: CASSQGTPGTDTQYF; CDR3nt: TGCGCCAGCAGCCAAGGGACACCGGGGACAGATACGCAGTATTTT
abundance: few; d_gene: TRBD2; v_gene: TRBV2; j_gene: TRBJ2-3; CDR3aa: CAASGGSTDTQYF; CDR3nt: TGTGCCGCCAGCGGGGGGTCCACAGATACGCAGTATTTT
abundance: NA; d_gene: NA; v_gene: TRBV14; j_gene: TRBJ2-7; CDR3aa: CASSNTYEQYF; CDR3nt: TGTGCCAGCAGCAACACCTACGAGCAGTACTTC
abundance: many; d_gene: NA; v_gene: TRBV5-1; j_gene: TRBJ1-1; CDR3aa: CASSLGATVNTEAFF; CDR3nt: TGCGCCAGCAGCTTGGGAGCGACAGTGAACACTGAAGCTTTCTTT
abundance: few; d_gene: NA; v_gene: TRBV9; j_gene: TRBJ1-2; CDR3aa: CASSNPPPLIGDYGYTF; CDR3nt: TGTGCCAGCAGCAACCCTCCACCCCTTATAGGAGACTATGGCTACACCTTC
abundance: many; d_gene: NA; v_gene: TRBV12-3/TRBV12-4; j_gene: TRBJ2-7; CDR3aa: CASRVTSGLTSDF; CDR3nt: TGTGCCAGCAGGGTCACTTCGGGGCTGACCTCGGACTTC
abundance: many; d_gene: NA; v_gene: TRBV7-9; j_gene: TRBJ1-4; CDR3aa: CASSVTGRELFF; CDR3nt: TGTGCCAGCAGCGTCACCGGACGCGAACTGTTTTTT
abundance: few; d_gene: NA; v_gene: TRBV4-3; j_gene: TRBJ2-5; CDR3aa: CASRRGRGYQETQYF; CDR3nt: TGCGCCAGCCGCAGAGGGCGCGGGTACCAAGAGACCCAGTACTTC
abundance: many; d_gene: NA; v_gene: TRBV6-2/TRBV6-3; j_gene: TRBJ2-2; CDR3aa: CASRPVGGELFF; CDR3nt: TGTGCCAGCAGGCCCGTGGGCGGGGAGCTGTTTTTT
abundance: NA; d_gene: NA; v_gene: TRBV20-1; j_gene: TRBJ2-3; CDR3aa: CSWVRDTSTDTQYF; CDR3nt: TGCAGTTGGGTACGCGATACTAGCACAGATACGCAGTATTTT
abundance: few; d_gene: NA; v_gene: TRBV28; j_gene: TRBJ2-1; CDR3aa: CASSFVLINEQFF; CDR3nt: TGTGCCAGCAGTTTTGTGCTAATCAATGAGCAGTTCTTC
abundance: many; d_gene: NA; v_gene: TRBV7-2; j_gene: TRBJ2-7; CDR3aa: CASSLVGGYEQYF; CDR3nt: TGTGCCAGCAGCTTAGTGGGCGGCTACGAGCAGTACTTC
abundance: NA; d_gene: TRBD1; v_gene: TRBV5-6; j_gene: TRBJ1-6; CDR3aa: CASSLDRGRSPLHF; CDR3nt: TGTGCCAGCAGCTTGGACAGGGGGCGTTCACCCCTCCACTTT
abundance: NA; d_gene: NA; v_gene: TRBV30; j_gene: TRBJ2-3; CDR3aa: CAWSAGDGSTDTQYF; CDR3nt: TGTGCCTGGAGTGCCGGAGATGGGTCCACAGATACGCAGTATTTT
abundance: many; d_gene: NA; v_gene: TRBV14; j_gene: TRBJ2-3; CDR3aa: CASSPSSWGLTDTQYF; CDR3nt: TGTGCCAGCAGCCCCTCAAGCTGGGGGCTGACAGATACGCAGTATTTT
abundance: NA; d_gene: TRBD1; v_gene: TRBV10-3; j_gene: TRBJ2-6; CDR3aa: CAISVAGGRGPSGANVLTF; CDR3nt: TGTGCCATCAGTGTTGCCGGTGGCAGGGGGCCCTCTGGGGCCAACGTCCTGACTTTC
abundance: NA; d_gene: NA; v_gene: TRBV30; j_gene: TRBJ2-5; CDR3aa: CAWSPLGRETQYF; CDR3nt: TGTGCCTGGAGTCCCCTGGGCAGAGAGACCCAGTACTTC
abundance: NA; d_gene: TRBD2; v_gene: TRBV6-1; j_gene: TRBJ2-7; CDR3aa: CASIPYIAGGYYEQYF; CDR3nt: TGTGCCAGCATCCCATATATAGCGGGAGGATACTACGAGCAGTACTTC
abundance: few; d_gene: NA; v_gene: TRBV15; j_gene: TRBJ2-7; CDR3aa: CATSRVILDNSEQYF; CDR3nt: TGTGCCACCAGCAGAGTGATACTAGATAACTCCGAGCAGTACTTC
abundance: NA; d_gene: TRBD1; v_gene: TRBV5-4; j_gene: TRBJ1-3; CDR3aa: CASSSTGAGNTIYF; CDR3nt: TGTGCCAGCAGCTCTACAGGGGCCGGAAACACCATATATTTT
abundance: few; d_gene: TRBD2; v_gene: TRBV4-3; j_gene: TRBJ2-1; CDR3aa: CASSHPSGSGRNEQFF; CDR3nt: TGCGCCAGCAGCCACCCGAGCGGGAGTGGGCGCAATGAGCAGTTCTTC
abundance: many; d_gene: NA; v_gene: TRBV19; j_gene: TRBJ2-3; CDR3aa: CASSPPSGRRTDTQYF; CDR3nt: TGTGCCAGTAGTCCCCCCTCGGGGAGGCGCACAGATACGCAGTATTTT
abundance: NA; d_gene: NA; v_gene: TRBV7-2; j_gene: TRBJ2-5; CDR3aa: CASSLGVVQYF; CDR3nt: TGTGCCAGCAGCTTAGGAGTAGTCCAGTACTTC
abundance: many; d_gene: TRBD2; v_gene: TRBV5-5; j_gene: TRBJ2-3; CDR3aa: CASSMTSGSTDTQYF; CDR3nt: TGTGCCAGCAGCATGACTAGCGGGAGCACAGATACGCAGTATTTT
abundance: many; d_gene: NA; v_gene: TRBV6-2/TRBV6-3; j_gene: TRBJ2-5; CDR3aa: CASSYADGFQETQYF; CDR3nt: TGTGCCAGCAGTTATGCCGACGGATTCCAAGAGACCCAGTACTTC
abundance: NA; d_gene: NA; v_gene: TRBV5-6; j_gene: TRBJ2-2; CDR3aa: CAVGQSNTGELFF; CDR3nt: TGTGCCGTTGGACAATCGAACACCGGGGAGCTGTTTTTT
abundance: NA; d_gene: NA; v_gene: TRBV19; j_gene: TRBJ1-5; CDR3aa: CASSIRDPNQPQHF; CDR3nt: TGTGCCAGTAGTATAAGAGACCCCAATCAGCCCCAGCATTTT
abundance: NA; d_gene: TRBD2; v_gene: TRBV12-3/TRBV12-4; j_gene: TRBJ2-3; CDR3aa: CASIRGAGGNRGTDTQYF; CDR3nt: TGTGCCAGCATTCGTGGGGCGGGAGGTAATCGGGGCACAGATACGCAGTATTTT
abundance: many; d_gene: NA; v_gene: TRBV20-1; j_gene: TRBJ1-4; CDR3aa: CSARIPLGEKLFF; CDR3nt: TGCAGTGCTAGAATTCCCCTTGGGGAAAAACTGTTTTTT
abundance: few; d_gene: TRBD1; v_gene: TRBV29-1; j_gene: TRBJ1-4; CDR3aa: CSVDGTGDEKLFF; CDR3nt: TGCAGCGTTGATGGGACAGGGGATGAAAAACTGTTTTTT
abundance: many; d_gene: NA; v_gene: TRBV29-1; j_gene: TRBJ2-1; CDR3aa: CSVDGGGTGQFF; CDR3nt: TGCAGCGTCGATGGGGGAGGGACAGGCCAGTTCTTC
abundance: NA; d_gene: NA; v_gene: TRBV10-2; j_gene: TRBJ2-7; CDR3aa: CASSVQVGSYEQYF; CDR3nt: TGCGCCAGCAGTGTACAGGTTGGCTCCTACGAGCAGTACTTC
abundance: NA; d_gene: NA; v_gene: TRBV23-1; j_gene: TRBJ2-1; CDR3aa: CASNLLAGEQFF; CDR3nt: TGCGCCAGCAACCTCCTGGCGGGTGAGCAGTTCTTC
abundance: NA; d_gene: TRBD2; v_gene: TRBV20-1; j_gene: TRBJ2-7; CDR3aa: CSVTSGQYEQYF; CDR3nt: TGCAGTGTTACTAGCGGGCAATACGAGCAGTACTTC
abundance: many; d_gene: NA; v_gene: TRBV20-1; j_gene: TRBJ2-4; CDR3aa: CSAQESGRGIQYF; CDR3nt: TGCAGTGCCCAGGAATCGGGGAGAGGCATTCAGTACTTC
abundance: many; d_gene: NA; v_gene: TRBV6-2/TRBV6-3; j_gene: TRBJ2-5; CDR3aa: CASSGTEETQYF; CDR3nt: TGTGCCAGCTCAGGAACAGAAGAGACCCAGTACTTC
abundance: many; d_gene: TRBD2; v_gene: TRBV20-1; j_gene: TRBJ2-1; CDR3aa: CSAVGTSGRPSSYNEQFF; CDR3nt: TGCAGTGCTGTAGGGACTAGCGGGAGGCCGAGCTCCTACAATGAGCAGTTCTTC
abundance: few; d_gene: NA; v_gene: TRBV12-5; j_gene: TRBJ2-2; CDR3aa: CASGLVLGNTGELFF; CDR3nt: TGTGCTAGTGGTTTGGTACTTGGGAACACCGGGGAGCTGTTTTTT
abundance: many; d_gene: NA; v_gene: TRBV12-3/TRBV12-4; j_gene: TRBJ2-1; CDR3aa: CASRDRLLGEQFF; CDR3nt: TGTGCCAGCAGGGACCGGTTGTTAGGGGAGCAGTTCTTC
abundance: many; d_gene: TRBD1; v_gene: TRBV7-2; j_gene: TRBJ2-2; CDR3aa: CASSSTGGSGELFF; CDR3nt: TGTGCCAGCAGCTCTACAGGGGGCTCCGGGGAGCTGTTTTTT
abundance: few; d_gene: NA; v_gene: TRBV14; j_gene: TRBJ2-5; CDR3aa: CASSQGFRVPAETQYF; CDR3nt: TGTGCCAGCAGCCAAGGGTTTAGGGTCCCGGCAGAGACCCAGTACTTC
abundance: NA; d_gene: NA; v_gene: TRBV5-1; j_gene: TRBJ2-2; CDR3aa: CASSKGQNTGELFF; CDR3nt: TGCGCCAGCAGCAAGGGACAGAACACCGGGGAGCTGTTTTTT
abundance: NA; d_gene: TRBD2; v_gene: TRBV7-2; j_gene: TRBJ2-3; CDR3aa: CASSIRGSGSPDTQYF; CDR3nt: TGTGCCAGCAGCATCCGGGGTAGCGGGAGCCCAGATACGCAGTATTTT
abundance: many; d_gene: TRBD2; v_gene: TRBV20-1; j_gene: TRBJ2-7; CDR3aa: CSARDPQRDYEQYF; CDR3nt: TGCAGTGCTAGAGATCCCCAGCGGGACTACGAGCAGTACTTC
abundance: many; d_gene: NA; v_gene: TRBV4-3; j_gene: TRBJ2-7; CDR3aa: CASSQDRRAYEQYF; CDR3nt: TGCGCCAGCAGCCAAGATCGGAGGGCCTACGAGCAGTACTTC
abundance: few; d_gene: NA; v_gene: TRBV7-9; j_gene: TRBJ1-1; CDR3aa: CASSLGTGAEAFF; CDR3nt: TGTGCCAGCAGCTTAGGGACGGGTGCTGAAGCTTTCTTT